This TCR beta chain was identified during a study of blood T cell repertoires in COVID-19. Between the trimmed V and J ends, which lost 2 bases and 5 bases, there was a span of 7 bases. The length of the CDR3 is 13 residues. Germline CDR1 reads SGHNT; CDR2 reads YENEEA. Sequenced by immunoSEQ multiplex PCR; TCRdb stores in-frame clones only, minus some. The sample carries around 160,000 clones, over 75% recorded once. The sequenced material came from PBMCs or T cells enriched from blood (not recorded which). This chain uses TRBV11-3 with TRBJ2-1; D call uncertain. This clonotype originated in a man between 40 and 49 years old who had recovered from COVID-19. CDR3 residues: CASSLYRDNEQFF. DNA for the CDR3: TGTGCCAGCAGCTTATACCGGGACAATGAGCAGTTCTTC.